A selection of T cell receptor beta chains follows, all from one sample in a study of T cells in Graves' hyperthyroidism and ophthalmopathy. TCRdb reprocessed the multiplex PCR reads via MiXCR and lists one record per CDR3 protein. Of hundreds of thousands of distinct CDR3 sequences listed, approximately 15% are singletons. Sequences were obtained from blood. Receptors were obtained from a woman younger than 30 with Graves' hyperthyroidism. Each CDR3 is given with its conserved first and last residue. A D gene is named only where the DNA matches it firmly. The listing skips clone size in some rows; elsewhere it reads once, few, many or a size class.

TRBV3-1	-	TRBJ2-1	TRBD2	TGTGCCAGCAGTCCCGCTCCGGGACTAGCGGGAGGGCCTGGGGATGAGCAGTTCTTC	CASSPAPGLAGGPGDEQFF
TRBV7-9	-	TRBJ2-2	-	TGTGCCAGCATGGGGCGGGAGAACACCGGGGAGCTGTTTTTT	CASMGRENTGELFF
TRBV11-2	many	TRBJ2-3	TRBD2	TGTGCCAGCAGCTTAGATAGCGGGAGAACCACAGATACGCAGTATTTT	CASSLDSGRTTDTQYF
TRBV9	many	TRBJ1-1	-	TGTGCCAGCAGCGTAGAAGGGGGGTTGACTGAAGCTTTCTTT	CASSVEGGLTEAFF
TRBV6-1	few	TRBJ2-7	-	TGTGCCAGCAGAAACGGGGGACCACGCTACGAGCAGTACTTC	CASRNGGPRYEQYF
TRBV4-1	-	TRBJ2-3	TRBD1	TGCGCCAGCAGCCATCGAAGCTCCCGGGACAGGGGGTTCACAGATACGCAGTATTTT	CASSHRSSRDRGFTDTQYF
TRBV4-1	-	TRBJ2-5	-	TGCGCCAGCAGCCAAACCCCCCTTCGCCTATCAGGCCAAGAGACCCAGTACTTC	CASSQTPLRLSGQETQYF
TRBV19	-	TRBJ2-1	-	TGTGCCAGTAGTATAATCGGGACAATGAATGAGCAGTTCTTC	CASSIIGTMNEQFF
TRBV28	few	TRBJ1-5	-	TGTGCCAGCAGTTTAGCTCTGTTGGGCGGCAATCAGCCCCAGCATTTT	CASSLALLGGNQPQHF
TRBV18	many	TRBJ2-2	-	TGTGCCAGCTCACCAGCGAACACCGGGGAGCTGTTTTTT	CASSPANTGELFF
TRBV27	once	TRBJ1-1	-	TGTGCCAGCAGTTTAGGTGCCAGGATGAACACTGAAGCTTCCTTT	CASSLGARMNTEASF
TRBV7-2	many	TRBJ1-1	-	TGTGCCAGCAGCCAGTACCGGGTCTCGAACACTGAAGCTTTCTTT	CASSQYRVSNTEAFF
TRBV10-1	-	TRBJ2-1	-	TGCGCCAGCAGCCGGGACATCTACAATGAGCAGTTCTTC	CASSRDIYNEQFF
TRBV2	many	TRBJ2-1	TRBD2	TGTGCCAGCAGTGAAGCGCTTCGATGGCTAGCGGGAGCTTACAATGAGCAGTTCTTC	CASSEALRWLAGAYNEQFF
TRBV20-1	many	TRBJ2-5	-	TGCAGTGCTAGAGATCGGGCTCTCCTTCAAGAGACCCAGTACTTC	CSARDRALLQETQYF
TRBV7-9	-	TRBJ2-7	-	TGTGCCAGCAGCTTTGCAGGGGGGCACTACGAGCAGTACTTC	CASSFAGGHYEQYF
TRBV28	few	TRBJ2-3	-	TGTGCCAGCAGTACCCAGGGGTTCGCGCAGTATTTT	CASSTQGFAQYF
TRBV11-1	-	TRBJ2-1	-	TGTGCCAGCAGCCTCCTACGAGATGAGCAGTTCTTC	CASSLLRDEQFF
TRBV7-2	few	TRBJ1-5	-	TGTGCCAGCAGCTTAGTATCAGGGCCCCAGCATTTT	CASSLVSGPQHF